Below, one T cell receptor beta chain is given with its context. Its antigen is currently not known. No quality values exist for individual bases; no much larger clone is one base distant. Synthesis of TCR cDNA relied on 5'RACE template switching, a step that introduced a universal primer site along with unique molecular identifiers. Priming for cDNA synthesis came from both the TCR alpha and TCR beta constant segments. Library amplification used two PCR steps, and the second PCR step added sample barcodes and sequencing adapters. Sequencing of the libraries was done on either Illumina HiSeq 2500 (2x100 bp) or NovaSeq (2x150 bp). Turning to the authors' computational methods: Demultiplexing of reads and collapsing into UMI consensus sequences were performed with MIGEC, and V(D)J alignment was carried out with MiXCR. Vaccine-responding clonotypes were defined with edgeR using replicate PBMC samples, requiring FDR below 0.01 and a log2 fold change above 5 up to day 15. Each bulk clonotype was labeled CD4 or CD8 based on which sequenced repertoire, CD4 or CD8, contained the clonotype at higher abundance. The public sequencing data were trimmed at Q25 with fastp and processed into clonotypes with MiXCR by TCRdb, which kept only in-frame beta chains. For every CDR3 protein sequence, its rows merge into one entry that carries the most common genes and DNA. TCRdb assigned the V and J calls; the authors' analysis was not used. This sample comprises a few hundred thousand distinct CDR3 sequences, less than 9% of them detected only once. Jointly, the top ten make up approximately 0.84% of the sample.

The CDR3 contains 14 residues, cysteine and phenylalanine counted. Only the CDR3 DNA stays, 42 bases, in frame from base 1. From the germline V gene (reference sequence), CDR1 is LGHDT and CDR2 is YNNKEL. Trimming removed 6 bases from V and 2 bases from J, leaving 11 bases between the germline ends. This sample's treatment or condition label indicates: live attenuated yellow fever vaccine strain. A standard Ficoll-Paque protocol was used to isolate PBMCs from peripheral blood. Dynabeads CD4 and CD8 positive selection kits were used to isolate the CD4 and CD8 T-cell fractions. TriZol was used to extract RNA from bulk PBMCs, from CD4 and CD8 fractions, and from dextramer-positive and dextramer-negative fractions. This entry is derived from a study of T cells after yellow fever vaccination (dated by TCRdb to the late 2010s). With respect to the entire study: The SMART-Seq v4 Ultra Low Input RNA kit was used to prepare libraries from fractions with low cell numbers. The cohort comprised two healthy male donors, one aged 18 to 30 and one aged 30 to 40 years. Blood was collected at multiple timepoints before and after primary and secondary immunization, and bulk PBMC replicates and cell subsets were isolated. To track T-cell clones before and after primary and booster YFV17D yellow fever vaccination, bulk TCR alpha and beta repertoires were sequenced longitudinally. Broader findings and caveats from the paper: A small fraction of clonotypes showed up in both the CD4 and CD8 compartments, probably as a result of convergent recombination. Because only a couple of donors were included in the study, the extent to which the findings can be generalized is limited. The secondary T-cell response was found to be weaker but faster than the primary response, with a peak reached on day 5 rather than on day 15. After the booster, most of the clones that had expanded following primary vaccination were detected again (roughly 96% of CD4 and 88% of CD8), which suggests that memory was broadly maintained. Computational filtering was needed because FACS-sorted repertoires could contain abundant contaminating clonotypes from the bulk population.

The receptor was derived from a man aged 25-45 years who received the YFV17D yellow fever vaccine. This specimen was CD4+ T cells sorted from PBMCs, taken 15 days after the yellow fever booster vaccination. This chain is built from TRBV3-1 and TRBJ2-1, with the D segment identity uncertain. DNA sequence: TGTGCCAGCAGTCCCCCCGGGCCCTACAATGAGCAGTTCTTC. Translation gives CASSPPGPYNEQFF.